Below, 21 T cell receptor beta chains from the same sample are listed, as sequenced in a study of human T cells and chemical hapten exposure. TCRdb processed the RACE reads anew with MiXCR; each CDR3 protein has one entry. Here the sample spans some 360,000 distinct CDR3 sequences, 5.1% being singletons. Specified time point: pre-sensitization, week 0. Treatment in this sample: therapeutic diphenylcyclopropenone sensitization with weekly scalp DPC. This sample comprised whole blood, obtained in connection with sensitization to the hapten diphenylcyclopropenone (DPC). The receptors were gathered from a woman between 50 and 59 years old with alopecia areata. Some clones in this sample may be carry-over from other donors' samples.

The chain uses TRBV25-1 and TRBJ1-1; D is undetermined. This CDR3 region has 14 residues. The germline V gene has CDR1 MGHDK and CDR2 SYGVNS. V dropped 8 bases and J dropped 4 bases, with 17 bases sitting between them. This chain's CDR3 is CASGYTGRSTEAFF. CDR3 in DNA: TGTGCCAGCGGGTACACCGGGAGATCCACTGAAGCTTTCTTT.

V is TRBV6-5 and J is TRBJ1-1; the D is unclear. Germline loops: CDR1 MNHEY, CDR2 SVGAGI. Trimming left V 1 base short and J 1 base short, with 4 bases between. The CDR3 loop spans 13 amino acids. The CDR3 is CASSYFWNTEAFF. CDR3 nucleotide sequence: TGTGCCAGCAGTTACTTCTGGAACACTGAAGCTTTCTTT.

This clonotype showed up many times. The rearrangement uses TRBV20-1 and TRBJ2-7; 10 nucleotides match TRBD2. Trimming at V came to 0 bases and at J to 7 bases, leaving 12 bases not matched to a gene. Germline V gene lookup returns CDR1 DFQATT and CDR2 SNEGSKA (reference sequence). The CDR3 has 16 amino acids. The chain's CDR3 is CSARDLSAGGPKEQYF. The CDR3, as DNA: TGCAGTGCTAGAGATCTTTCAGCGGGAGGGCCGAAAGAGCAGTACTTC.

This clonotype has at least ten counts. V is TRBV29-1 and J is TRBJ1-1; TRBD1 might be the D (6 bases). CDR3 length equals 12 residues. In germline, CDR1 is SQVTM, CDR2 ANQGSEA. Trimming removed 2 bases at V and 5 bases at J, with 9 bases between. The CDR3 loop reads CSVEKGETEAFF. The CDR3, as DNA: TGCAGCGTTGAAAAGGGGGAAACTGAAGCTTTCTTT.

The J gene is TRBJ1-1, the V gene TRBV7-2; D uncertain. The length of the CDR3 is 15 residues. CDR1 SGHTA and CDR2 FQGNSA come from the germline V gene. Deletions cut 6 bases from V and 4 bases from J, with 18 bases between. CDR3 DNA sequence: TGTGCCAGCAGTTCTGCAGCCTCTAAGGGCACTGAAGCTTTCTTT. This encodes CASSSAASKGTEAFF.

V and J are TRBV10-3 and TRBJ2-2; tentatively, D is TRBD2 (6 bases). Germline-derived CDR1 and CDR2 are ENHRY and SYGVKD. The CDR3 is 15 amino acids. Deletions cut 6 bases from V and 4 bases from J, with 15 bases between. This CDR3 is CAISRDSQSTGELFF. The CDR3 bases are TGTGCCATCAGCCGGGACTCCCAAAGCACCGGGGAGCTGTTTTTT.

DNA of the CDR3: TGTGCCAGCAGCAAAACCACCCGAAAGGGTGTAACTGAAGCTTTCTTT. Translation gives CASSKTTRKGVTEAFF. The chain couples TRBV21-1 to TRBJ1-1. TRBV21-1 is a pseudogene. The length of the CDR3 is 16 residues.

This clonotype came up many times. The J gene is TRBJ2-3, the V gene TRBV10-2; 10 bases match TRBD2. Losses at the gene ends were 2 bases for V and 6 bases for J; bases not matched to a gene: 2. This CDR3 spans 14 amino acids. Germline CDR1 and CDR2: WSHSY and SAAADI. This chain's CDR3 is CASSEDSGRDTQYF. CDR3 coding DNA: TGCGCCAGCAGTGAGGATAGCGGGAGGGATACGCAGTATTTT.

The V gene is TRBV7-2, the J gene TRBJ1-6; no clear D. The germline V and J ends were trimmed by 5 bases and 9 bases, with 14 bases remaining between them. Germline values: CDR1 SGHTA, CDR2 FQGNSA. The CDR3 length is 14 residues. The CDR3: CASSQGLARSPLHF. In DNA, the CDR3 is TGTGCCAGCAGCCAAGGACTAGCGCGTTCACCCCTCCACTTT.

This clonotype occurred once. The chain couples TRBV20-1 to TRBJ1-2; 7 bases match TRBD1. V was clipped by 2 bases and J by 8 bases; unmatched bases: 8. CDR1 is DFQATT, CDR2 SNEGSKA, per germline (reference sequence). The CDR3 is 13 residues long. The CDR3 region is CSARLGTVSGYTF. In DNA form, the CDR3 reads TGCAGTGCTAGACTCGGGACAGTGAGCGGCTACACCTTC.

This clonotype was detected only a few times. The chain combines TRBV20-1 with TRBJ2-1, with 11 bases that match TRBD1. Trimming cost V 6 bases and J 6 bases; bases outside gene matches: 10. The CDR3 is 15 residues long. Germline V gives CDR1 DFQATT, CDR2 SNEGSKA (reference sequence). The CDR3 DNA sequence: TGCAGTGCCATCAGCGGGGACAGGGGGAGCAATGAGCAGTTCTTC. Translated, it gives CSAISGDRGSNEQFF.

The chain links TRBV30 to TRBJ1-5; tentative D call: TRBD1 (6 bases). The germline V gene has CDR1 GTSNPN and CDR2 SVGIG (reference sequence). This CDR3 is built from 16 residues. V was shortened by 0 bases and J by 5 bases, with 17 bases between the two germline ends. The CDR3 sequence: CAWSVQGRGSDQPQHF. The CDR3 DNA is TGTGCCTGGAGTGTACAAGGAAGGGGGTCGGATCAGCCCCAGCATTTT.

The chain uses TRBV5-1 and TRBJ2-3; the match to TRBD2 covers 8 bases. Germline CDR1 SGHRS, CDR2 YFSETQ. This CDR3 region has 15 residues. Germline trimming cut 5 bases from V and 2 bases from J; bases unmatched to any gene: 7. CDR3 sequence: CASSSSGGDTDTQYF. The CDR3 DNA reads TGCGCCAGCAGTTCGAGCGGGGGCGACACAGATACGCAGTATTTT. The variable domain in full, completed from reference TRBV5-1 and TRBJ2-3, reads KAGVTQTPRYLIKTRGQQVTLSCSPISGHRSVSWYQQTPGQGLQFLFEYFSETQRNKGNFPGRFSGRQFSNSRSEMNVSTLELGDSALYLCASSSSGGDTDTQYFGPGTRLTVL.

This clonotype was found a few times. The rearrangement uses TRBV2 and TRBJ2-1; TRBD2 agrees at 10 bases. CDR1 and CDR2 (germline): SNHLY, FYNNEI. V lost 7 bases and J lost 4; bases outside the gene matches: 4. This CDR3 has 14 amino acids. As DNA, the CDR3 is TGTGCCAGCACCCTGACTAGCGGGTACAATGAGCAGTTCTTC. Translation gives CASTLTSGYNEQFF.

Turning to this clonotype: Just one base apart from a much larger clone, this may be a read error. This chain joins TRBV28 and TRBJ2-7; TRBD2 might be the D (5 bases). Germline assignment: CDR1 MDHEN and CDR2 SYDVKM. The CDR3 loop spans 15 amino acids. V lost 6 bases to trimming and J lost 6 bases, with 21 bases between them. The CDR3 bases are TGTGCCAGCAGGGTCCTAGCTGGAGGCGCCTGCGAGCAGTACTTC. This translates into CASRVLAGGACEQYF.

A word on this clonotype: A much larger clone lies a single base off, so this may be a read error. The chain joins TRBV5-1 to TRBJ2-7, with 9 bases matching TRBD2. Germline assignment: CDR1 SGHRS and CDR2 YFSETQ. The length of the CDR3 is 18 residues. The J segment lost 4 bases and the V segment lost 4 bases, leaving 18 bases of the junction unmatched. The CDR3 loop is CASSLRGGTSFRRYEQYF. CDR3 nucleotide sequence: TGCGCCAGCAGCCTGCGCGGCGGGACTAGCTTTAGGAGATACGAGCAGTACTTC.

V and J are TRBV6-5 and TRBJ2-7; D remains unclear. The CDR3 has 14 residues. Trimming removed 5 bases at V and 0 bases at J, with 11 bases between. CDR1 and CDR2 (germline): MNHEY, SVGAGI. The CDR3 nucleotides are TGTGCCAGCAGTCCGTCCGCTAGCTCCTACGAGCAGTACTTC. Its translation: CASSPSASSYEQYF.

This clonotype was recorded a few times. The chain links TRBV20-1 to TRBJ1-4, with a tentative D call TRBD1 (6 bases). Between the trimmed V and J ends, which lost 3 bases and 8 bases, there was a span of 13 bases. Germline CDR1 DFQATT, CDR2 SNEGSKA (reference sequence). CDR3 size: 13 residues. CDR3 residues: CSASRQAGEKLFF. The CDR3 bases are TGCAGTGCTAGTCGACAGGCGGGGGAAAAACTGTTTTTT.

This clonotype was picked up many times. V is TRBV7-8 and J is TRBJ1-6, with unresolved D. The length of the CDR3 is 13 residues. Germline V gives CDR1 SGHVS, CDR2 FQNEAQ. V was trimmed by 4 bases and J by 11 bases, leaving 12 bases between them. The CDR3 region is CASSWRPEAPLHF. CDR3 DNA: TGTGCCAGCAGCTGGCGTCCAGAGGCACCCCTCCACTTT. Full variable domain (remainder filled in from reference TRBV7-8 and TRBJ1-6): GAGVSQSPRYKVAKRGQDVALRCDPISGHVSLFWYQQALGQGPEFLTYFQNEAQLDKSGLPSDRFFAERPEGSVSTLKIQRTQQEDSAVYLCASSWRPEAPLHFGNGTRLTVT.

DNA for the CDR3: TGTGCCAGCACCACGCAGGGGTACTATGGCTACACCTTC. Encoded protein: CASTTQGYYGYTF. The gene calls are TRBV28 and TRBJ1-2; possibly TRBD1 for D (6 bases). This CDR3 has 13 amino acids. Trimming took off 7 bases at V and 3 bases at J, with 12 bases between the two ends. Germline V gene sequence: CDR1 MDHEN, CDR2 SYDVKM.

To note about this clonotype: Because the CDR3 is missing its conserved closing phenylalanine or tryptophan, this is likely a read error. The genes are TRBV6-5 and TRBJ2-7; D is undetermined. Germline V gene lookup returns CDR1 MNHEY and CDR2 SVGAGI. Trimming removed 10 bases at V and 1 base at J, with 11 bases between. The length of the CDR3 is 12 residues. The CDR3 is CATHKGSYEQYL. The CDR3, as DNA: TGTGCCACCCACAAAGGGTCCTACGAGCAGTACCTC.